The rows below give T cell receptor beta chains drawn from one sample of a study of neurological immune-mediated disorders. One entry per CDR3 protein results from TCRdb running MiXCR on the 5' RACE reads. The sample shows some 38,000 distinct CDR3 sequences, 3% to 4% of them seen only once. Sequenced sample: PBMCs. These receptors were taken from a man aged 30 to 39 with multiple sclerosis. The CDR3 runs from the conserved cysteine through the conserved F or W. A D gene is named only where the DNA matches it firmly. Size is stated for part of the rows, as once, few or many counts, or as a class when the clone is expanded.

V gene	D gene	clone size	J gene	CDR3 DNA	CDR3 protein
TRBV6-6	NA	NA	TRBJ2-2	TGTGCCAGCAGTTACTCGGTCTCGCAGAACACCGGGGAGCTGTTTTTT	CASSYSVSQNTGELFF
TRBV6-5	NA	many	TRBJ1-2	TGTGCCAGCACCCCAGGGGATGCCTATGGCTACACCTTC	CASTPGDAYGYTF
TRBV27	NA	many	TRBJ1-1	TGTGCCAGCAGTTTCGGGAGGGGGATGAACACTGAAGCTTTCTTT	CASSFGRGMNTEAFF
TRBV20-1	NA	many	TRBJ2-6	TGCAGTGCTAGAGAGACAGAGTACTCTGGGGCCAACGTCCTGACTTTC	CSARETEYSGANVLTF
TRBV6-5	NA	many	TRBJ2-1	TGTGCCAGCAGTTACTGGCAGGGTGGTGATGAGCAGTTCTTC	CASSYWQGGDEQFF
TRBV6-4	TRBD1	many	TRBJ2-7	TGTGCCAGCAGTGTCGGGACAGGGGGCTACGAGCAGTACTTC	CASSVGTGGYEQYF
TRBV5-4	TRBD1	many	TRBJ2-4	TGTGCCAGCAGCTTGGAACGGACAGGGGCCAAAAACATTCAGTACTTC	CASSLERTGAKNIQYF
TRBV7-9	NA	many	TRBJ1-4	TGTGCCAGCAGCCCCGGAGAAAAGGAAAAACTGTTTTTT	CASSPGEKEKLFF
TRBV20-1	NA	many	TRBJ1-2	TGCAGTGCCGAACGTGGTGAGACCTACACCTTC	CSAERGETYTF
TRBV3-1	NA	many	TRBJ1-4	TGTGCCAGCAGCCCTGGGGGGACGGATGAAAAACTGTTTTTT	CASSPGGTDEKLFF
TRBV4-3	NA	many	TRBJ1-1	TGCGCCAGCAGCCAAGATCTGGTCGGGGGCACTGAAGCTTTCTTT	CASSQDLVGGTEAFF
TRBV7-9	TRBD1	NA	TRBJ2-1	TGTGCCAGCAGCTTGTCAGGGGGTTACAATGAGCAGTTCTTC	CASSLSGGYNEQFF
TRBV15	NA	NA	TRBJ1-1	TGTGCCACCAGCAGAGGATTTCGGGAGACTGAAGCTTTCTTT	CATSRGFRETEAFF
TRBV6-6	NA	few	TRBJ1-2	TGTGCCAGCAGGACTGACAGCTATGGCTACACCTTC	CASRTDSYGYTF
TRBV5-6	TRBD2	many	TRBJ2-5	TGTGCCAGCAGCTTGGTCGTGACTAGCGGGGCCGCGGGGCACTTAGAGACCCAGTACTTC	CASSLVVTSGAAGHLETQYF
TRBV6-5	NA	many	TRBJ1-2	TGTGCCAGCAGTTATGGAATGAGGACCGGGAACTATGGCTACACCTTC	CASSYGMRTGNYGYTF
TRBV5-1	NA	many	TRBJ1-3	TGCGCCAGCAGCGCAGCCACCGGGAACGCTGGAAACACCATATATTTT	CASSAATGNAGNTIYF
TRBV7-2	NA	many	TRBJ1-3	TGTGCCAGCAGGGGGACTCTGGGGAACACCATATATTTT	CASRGTLGNTIYF
TRBV15	NA	many	TRBJ2-7	TGTGCCATCAAGACAGGTGCCTACGAGCAGTACTTC	CAIKTGAYEQYF
TRBV5-1	NA	many	TRBJ1-3	TGCGCCAGCAGCAGCCGGGACCGGGCTTTGGGGCCCTCTGGAAACACCATATATTTT	CASSSRDRALGPSGNTIYF
TRBV6-5	NA	medium-sized	TRBJ2-7	TGTGCCAGCTCTCCGAGGTGGGGGCCCTACGAGCAGTACTTC	CASSPRWGPYEQYF
TRBV4-2	TRBD2	many	TRBJ2-1	TGTGCCAGCAGCCCAGTACGACTAGCCCCAAATGAGCAGTTCTTC	CASSPVRLAPNEQFF
TRBV7-9	TRBD1	many	TRBJ2-2	TGTGCCAGCGGCCCTAGCGCGCTGACAGGGGCCGGGGAGCTGTTTTTT	CASGPSALTGAGELFF
TRBV29-1	NA	many	TRBJ1-2	TGCAGCGTTGAGTTCGATAGCTACACCTTC	CSVEFDSYTF
TRBV7-2	NA	many	TRBJ2-1	TGTGCCAGCAGCTACCGACAGGGAGGACTGAATGAGCAGTTCTTC	CASSYRQGGLNEQFF
TRBV20-1	TRBD1	few	TRBJ2-1	TGCAGTGCTCCTACTTACCCAGGGGGCCATTACAATGAGCAGTTCTTC	CSAPTYPGGHYNEQFF
TRBV6-5	TRBD2	many	TRBJ2-5	TGTGCCAGCAGTTACTCAGCGGGGGGGCCAGAGACCCAGTACTTC	CASSYSAGGPETQYF
TRBV6-5	NA	many	TRBJ1-1	TGTGCCAGCAGGCCAGGGGAAAGGTCTGAAGCTTTCTTT	CASRPGERSEAFF
TRBV20-1	NA	NA	TRBJ2-7	TGCAGTGCTAGATCACGGTTAGGCTACGAGCAGTACTTC	CSARSRLGYEQYF